This TCR beta chain emerged from a study of blood T cells in healthy people across ages (dated by TCRdb to about 2015). Turning to the overall study: In model experiments, roughly one uniquely barcoded TCR beta cDNA molecule per two T cells was captured by template switching. Using deep sequencing normalized with unique cDNA molecular identifiers, the study measured how TCR beta repertoire diversity changes with age. Four age groups were formed from the donors: young (average approximately 15 years), middle-aged (around 37), aged (about 62) and long-lived (about 80). The study analyzed two additional independent replicas of 1 million unique cDNA reads from the same blood draw for two donors, one aged 18 to 30 and one aged 80 or older. To avoid experimental bias, donors of different ages were randomly spread across the sequencing lanes. Here is what the overall study found, with its caveats: Because the CMV infection status of the donors was unknown, age-related changes in expanded clonotypes may potentially have been confounded. Compared with the aged group, the long-lived group had more naive CD4+ T cells, fewer expanded clones and increased TCR diversity, suggesting age selection. Since profiling was done on bulk unsorted PBMCs, naive and antigen-experienced compartments could not be conclusively compared. A strong correlation was found between observed TCR beta diversity and the percentage of naive T cells measured by flow cytometry. Total diversity estimates from one million sequenced T cells were considered lower bounds and underestimates. As age increased, observed TCR beta diversity per million T cells dropped in a roughly linear way, and a significant reduction was already evident by age about 40.

Library preparation employed 5' RACE. Sequencing relied on an Illumina HiSeq 2500. The second PCR ran for roughly 6 to 11 cycles and used a J-beta primer mix along with a sample-barcoded 5' primer. A unique molecular identifier was introduced onto each TCR beta cDNA molecule by a template-switch 5' adaptor carrying 12 random nucleotides. Each sample yielded at least 3 million CDR3-containing paired-end reads. First-strand cDNA synthesis was performed from all RNA using the Mint cDNA synthesis kit, with priming by a TRBC-specific oligonucleotide. Following uracil-DNA glycosylase treatment, a first 18-cycle PCR with universal primers M1SS and BC2_uni_R was performed on all cDNA. In the paper's pipeline: Each sample was normalized by randomly selecting 1 million high-quality reads, each carrying a distinct molecular identifier. Instead of being binned into consensus sequences, reads with shared molecular identifiers were discarded. MiTCR, set to a Q25 quality threshold and the strictest error-elimination algorithm, was used for CDR3 identification, clonotype clustering and error correction. A nonparametric unseen species model with Euler transformation was used to estimate lower-bound total TCR beta diversity. In-frame beta chains were kept once TCRdb had trimmed the public reads at Q25 with fastp and called clones with MiXCR. Rows with one shared CDR3 protein collapse into an entry with the most common genes and DNA. The V and J calls, along with clone size, are taken from TCRdb and not from the paper's own processing. The sample records 1.5 million to 2 million distinct CDR3 sequences, approximately 28% of which are singletons. Around 7.7% of the sample belongs to the ten largest clones.

The CDR3 goes from the cysteine to the phenylalanine over 13 residues. The entry retains the CDR3 DNA only, 39 bases that are in frame from base 1. In the germline V gene, CDR1 corresponds to SQVTM and CDR2 to ANQGSEA. Ends trimmed: V by 7 bases, J by 7 bases; bases unmatched to a gene: 3. The donors were 40 or so Caucasian individuals from Russia, aged roughly 6 to 90 years, who were systemically healthy. Each donor gave roughly 9.5 milliliters of peripheral blood, collected into EDTA-treated Vacutainer tubes. Ficoll-Paque density-gradient centrifugation was used to isolate PBMCs, with at least 7 million obtained per sample. Total RNA was extracted from PBMCs with Trizol reagent, with at least 5.5 micrograms obtained per sample. For every donor, an aliquot of PBMCs went through flow cytometry to measure the percentages of naive CD45RAhigh/CD27high T cells. Comment on this clonotype: Its antigen has not been determined. Base quality data are lacking; no much larger clone is found one base away.

The sample was blood. The sequence came from a woman aged 25 to 45 in good health. The sequence links TRBV29-1 to TRBJ1-6; 11 central nucleotides agree with TRBD1. DNA sequence: TGCAGCGCTGGGACAGGGGGAAATTCACCCCTCCACTTT. This encodes CSAGTGGNSPLHF.